This T cell receptor (beta chain) was retrieved from a study of T cell responses to AZD1222 COVID-19 vaccine. Assay: immunoSEQ multiplex PCR; the TCRdb copy retains only in-frame clones and omits some. The sample records 160,000 or so clones, approximately 91% being singletons. The source material was peripheral blood, sampled on day 0 of AZD1222 vaccination. The receptor's source is an adult in good health.

The CDR3 sequence is CASSLIADNYGYTF. In DNA form, the CDR3 reads TGTGCCAGCAGTTTAATTGCGGATAACTATGGCTACACCTTC. The chain has TRBV28 and TRBJ1-2; D remains ambiguous. The CDR3 totals 14 residues. The ends were cut back, 2 bases at V and 1 base at J, with 8 bases in the middle. From germline, CDR1 is MDHEN and CDR2 SYDVKM.